The clone carrying this T cell receptor (beta chain) came up many times. Germline values: CDR1 LNHNV, CDR2 YYDKDF (reference sequence). This CDR3 is built from 13 residues. The V and J ends lost 5 bases and 1 base respectively, with 8 bases between them. TCRdb reprocessed the 5' RACE reads with MiXCR, giving one entry per CDR3 protein. The profile shows 30,000 or so distinct CDR3 sequences, around 24% of them singletons. Memory CD4+ cells were defined as CD4+CD45RO+CD25-. The sequenced sample was memory CD4+ T cells sorted from blood. Subset of the sample: memory CD4+ T cells, CD4+CD45RO+CD25-. The sequence was collected from a female donor with breast cancer. The chain carries TRBV15 and TRBJ2-5; a possible D gene is TRBD1 (6 bases). CDR3 DNA: TGTGCCACCAGCGGGGGCTCCCAAGAGACCCAGTACTTC. Amino acid sequence: CATSGGSQETQYF.